Listed below are T cell receptor beta chains from one sample, sequenced in a study of T cells in localized non-small cell lung cancer. Profiled with immunoSEQ multiplex PCR; TCRdb holds only in-frame clones, not every one. There are 10,000 to 15,000 clones in the sample; 85% to 90% occur only once, and 50% to 75% lies in the top ten. The sample was peripheral blood, taken before any cancer treatment. Source of these receptors: a male donor aged 60 or over with stage III lung adenocarcinoma. Both conserved end residues are part of each CDR3. A D gene is named only where the DNA matches it firmly. Expanded clones get a size class; other rows say once, few or many, or leave the size out.

-	-	TRBV15	TRBJ2-3	CATSRGGTGAGTDTQYF	TGTGCCACCAGCAGAGGGGGAACTGGGGCGGGCACAGATACGCAGTATTTT
TRBD1	-	TRBV2	TRBJ1-5	CASSATRTGDQPQHF	TGTGCCAGCAGCGCTACTAGGACAGGGGATCAGCCCCAGCATTTT
-	-	TRBV27	TRBJ1-2	CASSEQGWRGYTF	TGTGCCAGCAGTGAACAGGGATGGCGTGGCTACACCTTC
-	-	TRBV5-1	TRBJ1-4	CASSPMETTNEKLFF	TGCGCCAGCAGCCCCATGGAGACAACTAATGAAAAACTGTTTTTT
-	-	TRBV25-1	TRBJ2-5	CASSQGTLPAETQYF	TGTGCCAGCAGCCAGGGGACCTTACCGGCGGAGACCCAGTACTTC
-	-	TRBV6-1	TRBJ2-4	CASSERGPLSF	TGTGCCAGCAGTGAAAGAGGACCCCTTTCCTTC
-	-	TRBV2	TRBJ1-4	CASTTRATNEKLFF	TGTGCCAGCACGACGAGGGCAACTAATGAAAAACTGTTTTTT
-	-	TRBV6-5	TRBJ1-1	CASSLGTEAFF	TGTGCCAGTTCTTTAGGGACTGAAGCTTTCTTT
TRBD1	-	TRBV11-2	TRBJ1-2	CASSLGGGRGEYGYTF	TGTGCCAGCAGCTTAGGAGGGGGCAGGGGAGAGTATGGCTACACCTTC
-	-	TRBV2	TRBJ1-2	CASSLGRYTNYGYTF	TGTGCCAGCAGTCTCGGACGTTATACTAACTATGGCTACACCTTC
-	-	TRBV2	TRBJ2-3	CASSEGGPPDTQYF	TGTGCCAGCAGTGAGGGGGGACCTCCCGATACGCAGTATTTT
-	-	TRBV2	TRBJ2-7	CAFTTRQKSYEQYF	TGTGCCTTCACCACTAGACAGAAATCTTACGAGCAGTACTTC
-	-	TRBV5-4	TRBJ1-2	CASSSGTSNYGYTF	TGTGCCAGCAGCTCGGGAACATCTAACTATGGCTACACCTTC
-	once	TRBV2	TRBJ2-7	CASSPGSGQYF	TGTGCCAGCAGCCCAGGGAGCGGGCAGTACTTC
TRBD1	-	TRBV29-1	TRBJ1-1	CSVVGVGQGGRTFF	TGCAGCGTTGTGGGGGTCGGACAGGGTGGCCGAACTTTCTTT
-	-	TRBV10-2	TRBJ2-2	CASSAAGFNGELFF	TGCGCCAGCAGTGCGGCGGGTTTTAACGGGGAGCTGTTTTTT
-	-	TRBV11-3	TRBJ1-1	CASSFNGDTEAFF	TGTGCCAGCAGCTTTAATGGGGACACTGAAGCTTTCTTT
TRBD1	-	TRBV5-8	TRBJ2-7	CASSLAPDRPTYEQYF	TGTGCCAGCAGCTTGGCACCGGACAGGCCTACCTACGAGCAGTACTTC